This T cell receptor (beta chain) was identified in a study of blood T cell repertoires in COVID-19. Study-wide context: COVID-19 samples collected from the United States, Italy and Spain covered acute and convalescent phases. PBMCs, B-cell-depleted T cells, or T cells provided the cDNA or gDNA that made up the material.

This CDR3 comprises 16 residues. V shed 2 bases and J shed 0 bases, with 11 bases lying between them. The V gene's germline CDR1 is SGHTA and CDR2 FQGTGA. The authors' processing: The assay estimated nucleated cells by amplifying reference gene primers. Generated by immunoSEQ multiplex PCR, the TCRdb table keeps only in-frame clones and is missing some. V, J and clone size were drawn from that table, and D and trimming were deduced from the DNA. The sample lists tens of thousands of clones, about 88% occurring once. This chain uses TRBV7-3 with TRBJ2-1, with unresolved D. Specimen: peripheral blood. The sequence came from a human donor in a cohort sampled during active COVID-19. CDR3 sequence reads: CASSLLTRPSYNEQFF. DNA for the CDR3: TGTGCCAGCAGCTTACTGACTCGACCCTCCTACAATGAGCAGTTCTTC.